One and the same sample provided the 4 T cell receptor beta chains below, sequenced in a study of CD8 T cells in Susac syndrome. Reverse transcription of about 0.45 to 1 ug RNA was carried out with random hexamers. TCRdb ran MiXCR on the immunoSEQ multiplex PCR reads and lists one entry per CDR3 protein. Of roughly 200,000 distinct CDR3 sequences in the sample, roughly 95% were seen once. Sequencing input: CD4+ T cells from PBMCs. The receptors come from a human donor in good health.

This chain joins TRBV9 and TRBJ1-5; D may be TRBD1 (5 bases). Deletions cut 0 bases from V and 3 bases from J, with 10 bases between. CDR3 length equals 15 residues. CDR1 and CDR2 (germline): SGDLS, YYNGEE. The CDR3 DNA sequence: TGTGCCAGCAGCGTAGGTGTGACAGCCAATCAGCCCCAGCATTTT. As protein: CASSVGVTANQPQHF.

The chain carries TRBV28 and TRBJ2-7, with D possibly matching TRBD1 (6 bases). The CDR3 has 14 amino acids. The germline V and J ends were trimmed by 1 base and 7 bases, with 14 bases remaining between them. Germline CDR1 is MDHEN and CDR2 is SYDVKM. This chain's CDR3 is CASSLLSQGREQYF. For the CDR3, the DNA is TGTGCCAGCAGTTTATTAAGTCAGGGGCGGGAGCAGTACTTC.

The V call is TRBV30, the J call TRBJ2-5; 9 positions agree with TRBD2. The junction had 15 bases not matched to a gene; V was cut back by 0 bases and J by 4 bases. CDR1 is GTSNPN and CDR2 is SVGIG in the germline V gene (reference sequence). This CDR3 comprises 18 residues. CDR3 sequence: CAWSVRRELAGLGETQYF. The DNA of the CDR3 is TGTGCCTGGAGTGTACGAAGGGAGCTAGCGGGATTGGGAGAGACCCAGTACTTC.

This chain uses TRBV6-5 with TRBJ2-2, with a weak D call TRBD2 (6 bases). Trimming stripped 2 bases from V and 7 bases from J, with 20 bases between. CDR1 is MNHEY and CDR2 is SVGAGI in the germline V gene. CDR3 size: 17 residues. CDR3 coding DNA: TGTGCCAGCAGTTACCACGGGCGGCAATCCGGGGGCGGGGAGCTGTTTTTT. This encodes CASSYHGRQSGGGELFF.